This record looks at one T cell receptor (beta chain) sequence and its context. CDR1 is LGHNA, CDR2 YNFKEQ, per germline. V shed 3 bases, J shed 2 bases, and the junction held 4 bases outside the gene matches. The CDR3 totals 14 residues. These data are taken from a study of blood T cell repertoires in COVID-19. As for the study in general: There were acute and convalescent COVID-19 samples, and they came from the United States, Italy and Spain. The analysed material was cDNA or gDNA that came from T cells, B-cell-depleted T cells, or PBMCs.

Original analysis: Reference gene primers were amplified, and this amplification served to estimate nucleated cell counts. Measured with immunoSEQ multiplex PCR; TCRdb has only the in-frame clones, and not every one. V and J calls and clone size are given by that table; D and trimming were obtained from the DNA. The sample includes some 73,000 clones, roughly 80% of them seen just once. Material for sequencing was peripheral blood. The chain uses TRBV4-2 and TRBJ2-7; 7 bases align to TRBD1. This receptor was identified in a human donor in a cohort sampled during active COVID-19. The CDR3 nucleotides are TGTGCCAGCAGCCAGCCCGGGACAGCCTACGAGCAGTACTTC. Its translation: CASSQPGTAYEQYF.